These T cell receptor beta chains were read from a single sample in a study of T cell repertoires in cytomegalovirus infection. TCRdb reprocessed the reads via MiXCR and lists one record per CDR3 protein. This table holds roughly 570,000 distinct CDR3 sequences, just under 40% found once. These TCRs are of unknown antigen specificity. The material sequenced was cultured PBMCs, taken from culture after CMV antigen stimulation. The source of these receptors is a human donor in good health (CMV status not recorded). Some clones in this sample may be carry-over from other donors' samples. Both conserved end residues are part of each CDR3. A D gene is named only where the DNA matches it firmly. Clone size is stated in some rows and not others, as once, few, many or a class when expanded.

CDR3 protein: CASSPWPAGPPQETQYF
CDR3 DNA: TGTGCCAGCAGCCCATGGCCTGCGGGGCCCCCACAAGAGACCCAGTACTTC
J gene: TRBJ2-5
D gene: -
clone size: many
V gene: TRBV7-8

CDR3 protein: CASSVVGGAAYEQYF
CDR3 DNA: TGTGCCAGCAGCGTGGTGGGGGGTGCTGCCTACGAGCAGTACTTC
J gene: TRBJ2-7
D gene: -
clone size: few
V gene: TRBV7-2

CDR3 protein: CAITPRAVYNEQFF
CDR3 DNA: TGTGCCATCACCCCGAGGGCAGTCTACAATGAGCAGTTCTTC
J gene: TRBJ2-1
D gene: -
clone size: -
V gene: TRBV12-3/TRBV12-4

CDR3 protein: CASSETWTGGNEQFF
CDR3 DNA: TGTGCCAGCAGTGAAACCTGGACAGGGGGGAATGAGCAGTTCTTC
J gene: TRBJ2-1
D gene: TRBD1
clone size: -
V gene: TRBV6-1

CDR3 protein: CASRKERESANNEQFF
CDR3 DNA: TGTGCCAGCAGGAAAGAGAGGGAATCGGCTAACAATGAGCAGTTCTTC
J gene: TRBJ2-1
D gene: -
clone size: few
V gene: TRBV5-4

CDR3 protein: CASSLARSEKLFF
CDR3 DNA: TGTGCCAGCAGCTTAGCGAGAAGCGAAAAACTGTTTTTT
J gene: TRBJ1-4
D gene: -
clone size: many
V gene: TRBV7-6

CDR3 protein: CASSLYLSDELETQYF
CDR3 DNA: TGTGCCAGCAGTTTATACCTGTCGGACGAATTAGAGACCCAGTACTTC
J gene: TRBJ2-5
D gene: -
clone size: few
V gene: TRBV27

CDR3 protein: CASSLGLAKDEQFF
CDR3 DNA: TGTGCCAGCAGCTTGGGACTAGCCAAGGATGAGCAGTTCTTC
J gene: TRBJ2-1
D gene: TRBD2
clone size: -
V gene: TRBV7-9

CDR3 protein: CASRRLQETQYF
CDR3 DNA: TGTGCCAGCCGGAGACTCCAAGAGACCCAGTACTTC
J gene: TRBJ2-5
D gene: -
clone size: few
V gene: TRBV11-2

CDR3 protein: CASSQTSGAYNEQCF
CDR3 DNA: TGTGCCAGCAGCCAGACTAGCGGGGCGTACAATGAGCAGTGCTTC
J gene: TRBJ2-1
D gene: TRBD2
clone size: -
V gene: TRBV7-2

CDR3 protein: CSASLGFSSYNSPLHF
CDR3 DNA: TGCAGTGCTAGTCTGGGATTTAGCTCCTATAATTCACCCCTCCACTTT
J gene: TRBJ1-6
D gene: -
clone size: -
V gene: TRBV20-1

CDR3 protein: CASSPQGWGQPQHF
CDR3 DNA: TGTGCCAGCTCACCACAGGGTTGGGGTCAGCCCCAGCATTTT
J gene: TRBJ1-5
D gene: -
clone size: few
V gene: TRBV18

CDR3 protein: CSADGASGVPTDTQYF
CDR3 DNA: TGCAGTGCTGACGGGGCTAGCGGGGTCCCCACAGATACGCAGTATTTT
J gene: TRBJ2-3
D gene: TRBD2
clone size: -
V gene: TRBV20-1

CDR3 protein: CASSFQGGTGNTIYF
CDR3 DNA: TGTGCCAGCAGTTTCCAGGGGGGGACTGGAAACACCATATATTTT
J gene: TRBJ1-3
D gene: TRBD1
clone size: few
V gene: TRBV2

CDR3 protein: CASSLWGRPGNTIYF
CDR3 DNA: TGTGCCAGCAGCTTATGGGGGCGGCCTGGAAACACCATATATTTT
J gene: TRBJ1-3
D gene: -
clone size: few
V gene: TRBV7-2

CDR3 protein: CASSYITGIRDEQYF
CDR3 DNA: TGTGCCAGCAGTTACATAACCGGTATAAGGGACGAGCAGTACTTC
J gene: TRBJ2-7
D gene: -
clone size: few
V gene: TRBV6-6

CDR3 protein: CASSLEGKDTQYF
CDR3 DNA: TGTGCCAGCAGCTTGGAGGGGAAAGATACGCAGTATTTT
J gene: TRBJ2-3
D gene: -
clone size: -
V gene: TRBV7-9

CDR3 protein: CASSSRASSYNEQFF
CDR3 DNA: TGTGCCAGCAGCTCGCGGGCGAGCTCCTACAATGAGCAGTTCTTC
J gene: TRBJ2-1
D gene: -
clone size: few
V gene: TRBV11-2

CDR3 protein: CASSDRKGRNNEQFF
CDR3 DNA: TGTGCCAGCAGCGATCGTAAGGGACGCAACAATGAGCAGTTCTTC
J gene: TRBJ2-1
D gene: -
clone size: few
V gene: TRBV7-6

CDR3 protein: CASSQESQTQYF
CDR3 DNA: TGCGCCAGCAGCCAAGAGTCTCAGACCCAGTACTTC
J gene: TRBJ2-5
D gene: -
clone size: few
V gene: TRBV4-1

CDR3 protein: CASRYSGGQPQHF
CDR3 DNA: TGTGCCAGCAGGTACAGCGGGGGTCAGCCCCAGCATTTT
J gene: TRBJ1-5
D gene: -
clone size: -
V gene: TRBV12-3/TRBV12-4

CDR3 protein: CASSLEGEAYGYTF
CDR3 DNA: TGCGCCAGCAGCTTGGAAGGGGAAGCCTATGGCTACACCTTC
J gene: TRBJ1-2
D gene: -
clone size: -
V gene: TRBV5-1

CDR3 protein: CASSPLGTSGRGAVNEQFF
CDR3 DNA: TGTGCCAGCAGTCCTTTGGGGACTAGCGGGAGAGGGGCTGTGAATGAGCAGTTCTTC
J gene: TRBJ2-1
D gene: TRBD2
clone size: -
V gene: TRBV6-6

CDR3 protein: CASSGPGGGNTEAFF
CDR3 DNA: TGTGCCAGCAGTGGACCGGGGGGGGGGAACACTGAAGCTTTCTTT
J gene: TRBJ1-1
D gene: -
clone size: -
V gene: TRBV2

CDR3 protein: CATSRGTLDPQETQYF
CDR3 DNA: TGTGCCACCAGCAGAGGAACCTTAGACCCTCAAGAGACCCAGTACTTC
J gene: TRBJ2-5
D gene: -
clone size: -
V gene: TRBV15

CDR3 protein: CASSLAPHSGGSSNEQFF
CDR3 DNA: TGTGCCAGCAGCTTAGCTCCCCATAGCGGGGGTTCATCCAATGAGCAGTTCTTC
J gene: TRBJ2-1
D gene: TRBD2
clone size: -
V gene: TRBV7-8

CDR3 protein: CASSGVGTGVQPQHF
CDR3 DNA: TGTGCCAGCAGTGGTGTTGGGACAGGGGTTCAGCCCCAGCATTTT
J gene: TRBJ1-5
D gene: TRBD1
clone size: -
V gene: TRBV2

CDR3 protein: CASSLEWGQETQYF
CDR3 DNA: TGTGCCAGCAGCTTAGAATGGGGCCAAGAGACCCAGTACTTC
J gene: TRBJ2-5
D gene: -
clone size: -
V gene: TRBV5-5

CDR3 protein: CATNKFGTDTQYF
CDR3 DNA: TGTGCCACCAACAAATTTGGTACAGATACGCAGTATTTT
J gene: TRBJ2-3
D gene: -
clone size: few
V gene: TRBV15

CDR3 protein: CASSPTRRGEQYF
CDR3 DNA: TGTGCCAGCAGCCCGACTAGGAGGGGCGAGCAGTACTTC
J gene: TRBJ2-7
D gene: -
clone size: -
V gene: TRBV12-3/TRBV12-4

CDR3 protein: CASTAGDGTYEQYF
CDR3 DNA: TGTGCCAGCACCGCTGGAGACGGGACCTACGAGCAGTACTTC
J gene: TRBJ2-7
D gene: -
clone size: few
V gene: TRBV7-2

CDR3 protein: CASSLRPQGGYEQYF
CDR3 DNA: TGTGCCAGCAGTTTACGGCCACAGGGCGGGTACGAGCAGTACTTC
J gene: TRBJ2-7
D gene: -
clone size: -
V gene: TRBV27

CDR3 protein: CASSVSPPETQYF
CDR3 DNA: TGTGCCAGCAGCGTTAGCCCCCCCGAGACCCAGTACTTC
J gene: TRBJ2-5
D gene: -
clone size: -
V gene: TRBV9

CDR3 protein: CASTPRIAAQETQYF
CDR3 DNA: TGTGCCAGCACCCCCAGGATAGCAGCCCAAGAGACCCAGTACTTC
J gene: TRBJ2-5
D gene: -
clone size: few
V gene: TRBV7-6

CDR3 protein: CASSYPEWLAGFSKQFF
CDR3 DNA: TGTGCCAGCAGTTACCCCGAGTGGCTAGCGGGATTCTCAAAGCAGTTCTTC
J gene: TRBJ2-1
D gene: TRBD2
clone size: few
V gene: TRBV6-2/TRBV6-3

CDR3 protein: CASSHGQGFTEAFF
CDR3 DNA: TGTGCCAGCAGTCACGGGCAGGGATTCACTGAAGCTTTCTTT
J gene: TRBJ1-1
D gene: -
clone size: -
V gene: TRBV6-6

CDR3 protein: CASSRGTLPSYEQYF
CDR3 DNA: TGTGCCAGCAGCCGCGGGACACTTCCTTCCTACGAGCAGTACTTC
J gene: TRBJ2-7
D gene: -
clone size: few
V gene: TRBV7-6

CDR3 protein: CAWRLAGYNEQFF
CDR3 DNA: TGTGCCTGGAGACTAGCGGGCTACAATGAGCAGTTCTTC
J gene: TRBJ2-1
D gene: TRBD2
clone size: -
V gene: TRBV30

CDR3 protein: CASSQEVVTYNEQFF
CDR3 DNA: TGTGCCAGCAGCCAAGAGGTGGTCACCTACAATGAGCAGTTCTTC
J gene: TRBJ2-1
D gene: -
clone size: -
V gene: TRBV4-1

CDR3 protein: CASSSPGQGEKLFF
CDR3 DNA: TGTGCCAGCAGCTCCCCGGGACAGGGTGAAAAACTGTTTTTT
J gene: TRBJ1-4
D gene: TRBD1
clone size: many
V gene: TRBV7-2

CDR3 protein: CASSQALTGGYTF
CDR3 DNA: TGCGCCAGCAGCCAAGCGTTGACAGGTGGCTACACCTTC
J gene: TRBJ1-2
D gene: -
clone size: -
V gene: TRBV4-1

CDR3 protein: CASSLVLETQYF
CDR3 DNA: TGTGCCAGCAGCTTAGTTTTGGAGACCCAGTACTTC
J gene: TRBJ2-5
D gene: -
clone size: many
V gene: TRBV7-2

CDR3 protein: CASSPPGTANSPLHF
CDR3 DNA: TGTGCCAGCAGCCCTCCCGGGACAGCGAATTCACCCCTCCACTTT
J gene: TRBJ1-6
D gene: TRBD1
clone size: few
V gene: TRBV7-9

CDR3 protein: CATSTVRDTGELFF
CDR3 DNA: TGTGCCACCAGCACAGTCCGGGACACCGGGGAGCTGTTTTTT
J gene: TRBJ2-2
D gene: -
clone size: -
V gene: TRBV15

CDR3 protein: CASSSRQAALPQHF
CDR3 DNA: TGTGCCAGCAGTTCCAGACAGGCAGCACTGCCCCAGCATTTT
J gene: TRBJ1-5
D gene: -
clone size: -
V gene: TRBV6-2/TRBV6-3

CDR3 protein: CSARTRRASGRETQYF
CDR3 DNA: TGCAGTGCTAGAACTCGTCGGGCTAGCGGGAGAGAGACCCAGTACTTC
J gene: TRBJ2-5
D gene: TRBD2
clone size: -
V gene: TRBV20-1

CDR3 protein: CASSARNPGQYF
CDR3 DNA: TGTGCCAGCAGCGCGCGGAACCCTGGGCAGTACTTC
J gene: TRBJ2-4
D gene: -
clone size: -
V gene: TRBV7-9

CDR3 protein: CASSYPFDEQYF
CDR3 DNA: TGTGCCAGCAGTTACCCGTTCGACGAGCAGTACTTC
J gene: TRBJ2-7
D gene: -
clone size: -
V gene: TRBV6-2/TRBV6-3

CDR3 protein: CASSLGDGWGQPQHF
CDR3 DNA: TGTGCCAGCAGCTTAGGTGACGGGTGGGGTCAGCCCCAGCATTTT
J gene: TRBJ1-5
D gene: -
clone size: few
V gene: TRBV7-6

CDR3 protein: CASSTGASGATPGELFF
CDR3 DNA: TGTGCCAGCAGTACCGGAGCTAGCGGGGCTACACCCGGGGAGCTGTTTTTT
J gene: TRBJ2-2
D gene: TRBD2
clone size: -
V gene: TRBV6-1

CDR3 protein: CASSLTPRGPLSSGNTIYF
CDR3 DNA: TGTGCCAGCAGCTTAACCCCGAGAGGGCCTTTAAGCTCTGGAAACACCATATATTTT
J gene: TRBJ1-3
D gene: -
clone size: -
V gene: TRBV9

CDR3 protein: CAITRTPLYNEQFF
CDR3 DNA: TGTGCCATCACTAGGACTCCTCTTTACAATGAGCAGTTCTTC
J gene: TRBJ2-1
D gene: -
clone size: -
V gene: TRBV10-3

CDR3 protein: CASSSPSAGGPRGETQYF
CDR3 DNA: TGTGCCAGCAGCTCTCCATCAGCGGGAGGGCCACGGGGCGAGACCCAGTACTTC
J gene: TRBJ2-5
D gene: TRBD2
clone size: -
V gene: TRBV11-2

CDR3 protein: CSAQASGRWSWVTDTQYF
CDR3 DNA: TGCAGTGCTCAAGCTAGCGGGAGATGGAGTTGGGTCACAGATACGCAGTATTTT
J gene: TRBJ2-3
D gene: TRBD2
clone size: few
V gene: TRBV20-1

CDR3 protein: CAISDLETQYF
CDR3 DNA: TGTGCCATCAGTGACCTAGAGACCCAGTACTTC
J gene: TRBJ2-5
D gene: -
clone size: -
V gene: TRBV10-3

CDR3 protein: CASPGTGMNTEAFF
CDR3 DNA: TGTGCCAGCCCAGGGACAGGGATGAACACTGAAGCTTTCTTT
J gene: TRBJ1-1
D gene: TRBD1
clone size: -
V gene: TRBV18

CDR3 protein: CAISVGDRADNTEAFF
CDR3 DNA: TGTGCCATCAGTGTCGGGGACAGGGCCGACAACACTGAAGCTTTCTTT
J gene: TRBJ1-1
D gene: TRBD1
clone size: -
V gene: TRBV10-3